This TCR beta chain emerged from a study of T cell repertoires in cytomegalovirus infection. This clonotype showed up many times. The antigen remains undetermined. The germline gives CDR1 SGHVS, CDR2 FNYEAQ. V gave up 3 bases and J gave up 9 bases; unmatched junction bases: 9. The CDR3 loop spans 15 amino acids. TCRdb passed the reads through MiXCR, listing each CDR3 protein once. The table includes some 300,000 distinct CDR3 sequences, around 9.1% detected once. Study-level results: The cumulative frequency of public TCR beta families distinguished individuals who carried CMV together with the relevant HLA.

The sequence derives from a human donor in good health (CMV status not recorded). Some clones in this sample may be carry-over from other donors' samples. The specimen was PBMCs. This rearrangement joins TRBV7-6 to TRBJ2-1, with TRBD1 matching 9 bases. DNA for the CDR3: TGTGCCAGCAGCTTTCAGGGACAGGGTAAAGGTGAGCAGTTCTTC. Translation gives CASSFQGQGKGEQFF.